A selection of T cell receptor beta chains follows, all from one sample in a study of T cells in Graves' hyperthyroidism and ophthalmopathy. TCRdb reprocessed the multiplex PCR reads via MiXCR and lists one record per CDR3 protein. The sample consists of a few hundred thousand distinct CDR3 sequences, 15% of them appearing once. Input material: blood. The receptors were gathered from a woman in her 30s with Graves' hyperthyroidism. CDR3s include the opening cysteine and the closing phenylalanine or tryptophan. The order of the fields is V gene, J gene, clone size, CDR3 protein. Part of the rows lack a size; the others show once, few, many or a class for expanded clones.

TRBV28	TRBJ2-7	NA	CASTIAGSYEQYF
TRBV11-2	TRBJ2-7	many	CASSLWVGTDSYEQYF
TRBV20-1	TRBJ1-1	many	CSARDMRQGSYTEAFF
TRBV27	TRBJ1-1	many	CASSLAGAGTEAFF
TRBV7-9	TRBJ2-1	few	CASSSAGAAWYNEQFF
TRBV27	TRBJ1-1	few	CASSLSGQVPNTEAFF
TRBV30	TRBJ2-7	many	CAWRDALYSTYEQYF
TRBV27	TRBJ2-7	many	CASSSGTSGYEQYF
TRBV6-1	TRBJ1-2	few	CASSSSRTGDYGYTF
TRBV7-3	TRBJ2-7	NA	CASMPGTSGGLLYEQYF
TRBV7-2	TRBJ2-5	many	CASSFSGIQETQYF
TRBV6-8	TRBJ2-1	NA	CARGTYNEQFF
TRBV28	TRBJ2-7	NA	CASRRTASGASYEQYF